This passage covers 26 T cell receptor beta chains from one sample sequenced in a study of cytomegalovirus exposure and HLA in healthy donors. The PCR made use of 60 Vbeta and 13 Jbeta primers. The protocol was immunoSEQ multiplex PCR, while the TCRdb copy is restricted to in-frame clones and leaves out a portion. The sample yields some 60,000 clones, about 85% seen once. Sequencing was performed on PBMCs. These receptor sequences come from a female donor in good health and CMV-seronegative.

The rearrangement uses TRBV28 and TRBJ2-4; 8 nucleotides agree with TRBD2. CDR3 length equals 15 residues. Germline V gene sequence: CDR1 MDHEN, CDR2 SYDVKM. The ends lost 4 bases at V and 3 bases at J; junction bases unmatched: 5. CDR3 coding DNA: TGTGCCAGCAGTTCAGCGGGAGAAGGCAAAAACATTCAGTACTTC. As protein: CASSSAGEGKNIQYF.

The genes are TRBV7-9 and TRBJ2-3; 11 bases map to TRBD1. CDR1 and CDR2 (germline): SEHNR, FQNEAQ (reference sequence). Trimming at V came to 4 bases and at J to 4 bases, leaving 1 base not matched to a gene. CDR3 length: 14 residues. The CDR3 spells CASSSGQGADTQYF. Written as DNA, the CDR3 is TGTGCCAGCAGCTCGGGACAGGGGGCAGATACGCAGTATTTT. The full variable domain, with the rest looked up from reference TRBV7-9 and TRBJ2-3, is DTGVSQNPRHKITKRGQNVTFRCDPISEHNRLYWYRQTLGQGPEFLTYFQNEAQLEKSRLLSDRFSAERPKGSFSTLEIQRTEQGDSAMYLCASSSGQGADTQYFGPGTRLTVL.

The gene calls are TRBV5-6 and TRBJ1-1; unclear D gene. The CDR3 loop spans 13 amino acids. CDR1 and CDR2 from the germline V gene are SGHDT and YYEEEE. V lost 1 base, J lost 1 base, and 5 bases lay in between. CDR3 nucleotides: TGTGCCAGCAGCTTGCGAGGGAACACTGAAGCTTTCTTT. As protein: CASSLRGNTEAFF. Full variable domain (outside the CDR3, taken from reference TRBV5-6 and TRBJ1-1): DAGVTQSPTHLIKTRGQQVTLRCSPKSGHDTVSWYQQALGQGPQFIFQYYEEEERQRGNFPDRFSGHQFPNYSSELNVNALLLGDSALYLCASSLRGNTEAFFGQGTRLTVV.

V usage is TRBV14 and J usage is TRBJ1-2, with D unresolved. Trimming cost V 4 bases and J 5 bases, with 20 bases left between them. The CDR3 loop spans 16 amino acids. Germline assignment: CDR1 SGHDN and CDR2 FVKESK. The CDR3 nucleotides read TGTGCCAGCAGCCTGTGGCAGGAACACCCCCTTTATGGCTACACCTTC. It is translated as CASSLWQEHPLYGYTF.

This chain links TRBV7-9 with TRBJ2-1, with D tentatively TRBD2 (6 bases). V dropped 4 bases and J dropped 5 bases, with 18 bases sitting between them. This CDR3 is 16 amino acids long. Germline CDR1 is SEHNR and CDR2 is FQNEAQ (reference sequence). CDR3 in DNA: TGTGCCAGCAGCTATTCGGGACTTTCCTATCACAATGAGCAGTTCTTC. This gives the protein CASSYSGLSYHNEQFF.

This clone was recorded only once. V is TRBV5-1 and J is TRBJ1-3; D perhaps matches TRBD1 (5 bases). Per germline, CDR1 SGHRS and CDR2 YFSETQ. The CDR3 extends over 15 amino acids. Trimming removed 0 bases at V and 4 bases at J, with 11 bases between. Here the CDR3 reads CASSLVQGEGNTIYF. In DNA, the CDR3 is TGCGCCAGCAGCTTGGTTCAGGGTGAGGGAAACACCATATATTTT.

Written as DNA, the CDR3 is TGTGCCAGCACCCCCCCGGGACTACCCTACGGCACAGATACGCAGTATTTT. Its protein product is CASTPPGLPYGTDTQYF. The chain couples TRBV5-4 to TRBJ2-3; TRBD2 matches at 7 bases. Germline-derived CDR1 and CDR2 are SGHNT and YYREEE (reference sequence). The CDR3 sequence is 17 residues long. The trim removed 6 bases at V and 1 base at J, leaving 14 bases unmatched.

CDR3 DNA: TGTGCCAGCAGCTTAAATGGGGGCTCAACCTACGAGCAGTACTTC. It encodes CASSLNGGSTYEQYF. This sequence joins TRBV11-1 and TRBJ2-7; a possible D gene is TRBD1 (6 bases). Trimming removed 2 bases at V and 2 bases at J, with 13 bases between. The CDR3 has 15 residues. Germline V gene sequence: CDR1 SGHAT, CDR2 FQDESV (reference sequence).

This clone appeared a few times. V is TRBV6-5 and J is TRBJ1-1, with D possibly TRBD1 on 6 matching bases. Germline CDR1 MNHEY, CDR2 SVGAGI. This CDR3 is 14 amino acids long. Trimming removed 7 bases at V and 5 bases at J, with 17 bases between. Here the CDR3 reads CASTDTGWGTEAFF. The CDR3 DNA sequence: TGTGCCAGCACCGATACAGGGTGGGGGACTGAAGCTTTCTTT.

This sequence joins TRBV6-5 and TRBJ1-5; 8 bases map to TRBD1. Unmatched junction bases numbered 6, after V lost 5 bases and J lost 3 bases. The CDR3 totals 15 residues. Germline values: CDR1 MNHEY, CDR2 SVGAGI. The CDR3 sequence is CASSATGGVNQPQHF. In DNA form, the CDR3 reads TGTGCCAGCAGTGCCACAGGGGGGGTCAATCAGCCCCAGCATTTT.

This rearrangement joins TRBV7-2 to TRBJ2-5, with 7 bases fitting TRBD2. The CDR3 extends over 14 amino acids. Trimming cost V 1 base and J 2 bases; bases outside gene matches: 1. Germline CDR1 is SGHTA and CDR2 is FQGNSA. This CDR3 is CASSLGREQETQYF. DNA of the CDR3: TGTGCCAGCAGCTTAGGGCGGGAGCAAGAGACCCAGTACTTC. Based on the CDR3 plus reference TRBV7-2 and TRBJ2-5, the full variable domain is GAGVSQSPSNKVTEKGKDVELRCDPISGHTALYWYRQSLGQGLEFLIYFQGNSAPDKSGLPSDRFSAERTGGSVSTLTIQRTQQEDSAVYLCASSLGREQETQYFGPGTRLLVL.

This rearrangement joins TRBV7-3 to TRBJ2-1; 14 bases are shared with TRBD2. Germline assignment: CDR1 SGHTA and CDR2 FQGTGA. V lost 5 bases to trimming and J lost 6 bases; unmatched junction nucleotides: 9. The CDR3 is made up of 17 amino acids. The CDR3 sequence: CASSRTSGGSRVNEQFF. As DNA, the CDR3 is TGTGCCAGCAGCCGGACTAGCGGGGGGTCACGGGTCAATGAGCAGTTCTTC.

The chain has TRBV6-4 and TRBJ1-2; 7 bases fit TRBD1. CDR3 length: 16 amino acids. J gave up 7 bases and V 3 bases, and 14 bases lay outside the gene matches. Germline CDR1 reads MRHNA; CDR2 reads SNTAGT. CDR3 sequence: CASSDYFGQAKVGYTF. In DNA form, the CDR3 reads TGTGCCAGCAGTGATTACTTCGGACAGGCGAAGGTTGGCTACACCTTC.

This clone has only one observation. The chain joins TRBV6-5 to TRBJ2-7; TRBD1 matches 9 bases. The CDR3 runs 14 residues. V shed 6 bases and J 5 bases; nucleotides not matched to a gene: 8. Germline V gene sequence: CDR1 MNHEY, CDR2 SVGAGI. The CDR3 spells CASRRTGDSHEQYF. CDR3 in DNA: TGTGCCAGCAGGAGGACAGGGGATTCCCACGAGCAGTACTTC.

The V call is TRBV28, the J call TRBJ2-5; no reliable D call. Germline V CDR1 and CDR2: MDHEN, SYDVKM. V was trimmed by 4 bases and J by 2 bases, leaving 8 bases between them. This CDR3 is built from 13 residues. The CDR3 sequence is CASSSEQQETQYF. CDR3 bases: TGTGCCAGCAGTTCAGAACAGCAAGAGACCCAGTACTTC. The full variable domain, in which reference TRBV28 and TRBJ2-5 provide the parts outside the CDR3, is DVKVTQSSRYLVKRTGEKVFLECVQDMDHENMFWYRQDPGLGLRLIYFSYDVKMKEKGDIPEGYSVSREKKERFSLILESASTNQTSMYLCASSSEQQETQYFGPGTRLLVL.

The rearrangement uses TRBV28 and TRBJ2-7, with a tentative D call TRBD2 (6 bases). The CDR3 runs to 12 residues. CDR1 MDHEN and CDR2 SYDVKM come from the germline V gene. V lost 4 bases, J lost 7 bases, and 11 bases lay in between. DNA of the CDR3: TGTGCCAGCAGTTGGGGACTGAATGAGCAGTACTTC. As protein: CASSWGLNEQYF.

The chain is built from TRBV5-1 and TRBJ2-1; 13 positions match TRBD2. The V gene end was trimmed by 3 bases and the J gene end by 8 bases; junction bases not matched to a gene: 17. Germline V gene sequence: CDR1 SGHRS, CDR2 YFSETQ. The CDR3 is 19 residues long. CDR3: CASSSYDTGTSGVSDEQFF. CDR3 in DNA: TGCGCCAGCAGCTCCTATGATACCGGGACTAGCGGGGTATCGGATGAGCAGTTCTTC.

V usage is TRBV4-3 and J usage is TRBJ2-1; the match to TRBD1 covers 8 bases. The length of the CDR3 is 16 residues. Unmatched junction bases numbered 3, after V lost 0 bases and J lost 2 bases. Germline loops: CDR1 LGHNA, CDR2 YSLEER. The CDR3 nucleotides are TGCGCCAGCAGCCAAGATCGGGGACAGGCCTACAATGAGCAGTTCTTC. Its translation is CASSQDRGQAYNEQFF.

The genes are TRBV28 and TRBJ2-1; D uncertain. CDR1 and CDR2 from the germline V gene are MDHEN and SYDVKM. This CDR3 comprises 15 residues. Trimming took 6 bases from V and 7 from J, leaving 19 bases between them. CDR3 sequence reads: CASRPDFPQGNEQFF. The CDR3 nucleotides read TGTGCCAGCAGGCCTGACTTCCCACAAGGAAATGAGCAGTTCTTC.

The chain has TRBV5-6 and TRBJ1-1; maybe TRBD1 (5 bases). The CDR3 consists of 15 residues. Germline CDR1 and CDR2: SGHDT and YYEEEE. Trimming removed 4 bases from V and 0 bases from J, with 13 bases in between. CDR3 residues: CASSLFDSLNTEAFF. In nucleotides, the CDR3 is TGTGCCAGCAGCCTTTTCGACAGTTTGAACACTGAAGCTTTCTTT.

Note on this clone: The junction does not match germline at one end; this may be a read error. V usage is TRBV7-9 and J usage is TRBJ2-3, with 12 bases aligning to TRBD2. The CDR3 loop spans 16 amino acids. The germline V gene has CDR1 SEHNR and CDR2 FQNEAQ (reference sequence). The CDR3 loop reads CSSSHRLAGVTDTQYF. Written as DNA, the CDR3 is TGTTCCAGCAGCCACCGACTAGCGGGGGTCACAGATACGCAGTATTTT.

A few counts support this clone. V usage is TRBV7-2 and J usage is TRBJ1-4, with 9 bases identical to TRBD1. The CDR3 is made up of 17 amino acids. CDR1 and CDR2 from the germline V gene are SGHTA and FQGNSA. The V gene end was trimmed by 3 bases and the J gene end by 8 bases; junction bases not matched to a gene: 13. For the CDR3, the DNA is TGTGCCAGCAGCTTGGGTACCACAGGGGGCCCTAGGGAAAAACTGTTTTTT. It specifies CASSLGTTGGPREKLFF.

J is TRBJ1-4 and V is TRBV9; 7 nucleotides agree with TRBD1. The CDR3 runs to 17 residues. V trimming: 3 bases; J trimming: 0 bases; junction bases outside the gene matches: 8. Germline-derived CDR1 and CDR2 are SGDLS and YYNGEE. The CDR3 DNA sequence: TGTGCCAGCAGCGCACAGACAGGGATTGCAACTAATGAAAAACTGTTTTTT. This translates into CASSAQTGIATNEKLFF.

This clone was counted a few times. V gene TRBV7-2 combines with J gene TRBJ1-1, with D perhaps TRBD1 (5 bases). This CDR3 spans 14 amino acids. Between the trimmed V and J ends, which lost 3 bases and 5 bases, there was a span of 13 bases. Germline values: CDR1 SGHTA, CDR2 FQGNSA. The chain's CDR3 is CASSFWDPGTEAFF. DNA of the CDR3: TGTGCCAGCAGCTTCTGGGATCCAGGGACTGAAGCTTTCTTT.

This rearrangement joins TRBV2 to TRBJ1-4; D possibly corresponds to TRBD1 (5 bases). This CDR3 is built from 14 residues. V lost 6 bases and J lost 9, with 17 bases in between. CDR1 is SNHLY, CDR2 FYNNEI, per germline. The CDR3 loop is CASRESPAGKKLFF. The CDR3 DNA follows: TGTGCCAGCAGAGAGAGCCCAGCAGGGAAAAAACTGTTTTTT.

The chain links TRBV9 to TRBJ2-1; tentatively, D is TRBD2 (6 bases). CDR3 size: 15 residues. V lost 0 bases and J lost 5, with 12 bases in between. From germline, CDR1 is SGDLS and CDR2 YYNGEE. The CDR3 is CASSVGGTGDNEQFF. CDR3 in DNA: TGTGCCAGCAGCGTAGGAGGGACTGGTGACAATGAGCAGTTCTTC.